This TCR beta chain was observed in a study of blood T cells in healthy people across ages. Notes on the study in general: Significant beta diversity loss was already apparent by age about 39, declining roughly linearly. CMV status of donors was unknown, possibly confounding expanded clonotype changes.

About this clonotype: The antigen is undetermined. The junction and the germline gene differ at one end; a read error may be behind it.

PCR was performed a second time for about 7 to 11 cycles using a sample-barcoded 5' primer and a J-beta primer mix. TCRdb used MiXCR to reprocess the 5' RACE reads, holding one entry per CDR3 protein. The repertoire holds 650,000 to 1,000,000 distinct CDR3 sequences, with under 40% as singletons. The sequenced material came from blood. This receptor was identified in a man in his late teens or twenties in good health.

CDR3 in amino acids: CASSLGAGNNYGCTF. As DNA, the CDR3 is TGTGCCAGCAGCTTGGGGGCAGGGAATAACTATGGCTGCACCTTC. The chain combines TRBV5-5 with TRBJ1-2; D possibly corresponds to TRBD1 (5 bases). The length of the CDR3 is 15 residues. Germline CDR1 reads SGHKS; CDR2 reads YYEKEE (reference sequence).